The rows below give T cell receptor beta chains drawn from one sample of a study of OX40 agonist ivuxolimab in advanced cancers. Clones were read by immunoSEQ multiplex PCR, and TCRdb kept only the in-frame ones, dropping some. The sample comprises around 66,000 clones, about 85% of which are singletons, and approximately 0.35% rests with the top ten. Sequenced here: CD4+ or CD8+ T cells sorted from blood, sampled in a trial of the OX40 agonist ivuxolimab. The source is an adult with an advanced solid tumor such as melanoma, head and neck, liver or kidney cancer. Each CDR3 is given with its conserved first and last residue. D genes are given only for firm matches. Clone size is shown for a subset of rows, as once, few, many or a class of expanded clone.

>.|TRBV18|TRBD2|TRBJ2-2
TGTGCCAGCTCACCGCCTGCCGGGACTAGCGGGGGAACCGGGGAGCTGTTTTTT
CASSPPAGTSGGTGELFF
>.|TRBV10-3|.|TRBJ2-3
TGTGCCACTTCGGGGGAGTTAACTAGCACAGATACGCAGTATTTT
CATSGELTSTDTQYF
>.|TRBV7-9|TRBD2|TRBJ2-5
TGTGCCAGCAGAACTAGCGGGGAAGAGACCCAGTACTTC
CASRTSGEETQYF
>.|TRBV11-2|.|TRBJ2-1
TGTGCCAGCAGCCCTTCGGTCGGGCTAGCCCACAATGAGCAGTTCTTC
CASSPSVGLAHNEQFF
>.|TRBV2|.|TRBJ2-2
TGTGCCAGCCTAGAACCTAACACCGGGGAGCTGTTTTTT
CASLEPNTGELFF
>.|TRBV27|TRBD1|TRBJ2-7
TGTGCCAGCAGTACGACAGGGGGGGTCTACGAGCAGTACTTC
CASSTTGGVYEQYF
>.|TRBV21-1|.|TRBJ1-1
TGTGCCAGCAGCACCCAGGACCGGACTAACACTGAAGCTTTCTTT
CASSTQDRTNTEAFF
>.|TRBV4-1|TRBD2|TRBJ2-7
TGCGCCAGCAGCCTTAGCGGGGGGCCCTCCTACGAGCAGTACTTC
CASSLSGGPSYEQYF
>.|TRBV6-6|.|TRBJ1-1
TGTGCCAGCAGTTTTCAGTGGAACACTGAAGCTTTCTTT
CASSFQWNTEAFF
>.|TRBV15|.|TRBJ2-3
TGTGCCACCAGCCTCCCCGAGGGGGGGCTGGGAGATACGCAGTATTTT
CATSLPEGGLGDTQYF
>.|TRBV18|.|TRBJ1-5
TGTGCCAGCTCACTATACAGGGTAAGCTTAAATCAGCCCCAGCATTTT
CASSLYRVSLNQPQHF
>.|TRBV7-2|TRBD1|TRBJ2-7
TGTGCCAGCAGCCCTAGGACAGGGAGATTCGACGAGCAGTACTTC
CASSPRTGRFDEQYF
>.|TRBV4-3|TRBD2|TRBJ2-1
TGCGCCAGCAGCCAAGATATGGGACTAGTTGTGTACAATGAGCAGTTCTTC
CASSQDMGLVVYNEQFF
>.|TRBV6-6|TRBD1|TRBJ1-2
TGTGCCAGCAGCTCCCGGGGGACAGGAGGCTACACCTTC
CASSSRGTGGYTF
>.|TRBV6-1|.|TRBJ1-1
TGTGCCAGCAGGGTGAACACTGAAGCTTTCTTT
CASRVNTEAFF
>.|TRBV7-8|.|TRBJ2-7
TGTGCCAGCAGCAACCTCCGGGACAAACGGTCCTACGAGCAGTACTTC
CASSNLRDKRSYEQYF
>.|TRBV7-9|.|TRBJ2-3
TGTGCCAGCAGATCGGGACAACCAAGGGATACGCAGTATTTT
CASRSGQPRDTQYF
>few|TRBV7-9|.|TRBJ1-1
TGTGCCAGCAGCCCGCACGGGAGGGACACTGAAGCTTTCTTT
CASSPHGRDTEAFF
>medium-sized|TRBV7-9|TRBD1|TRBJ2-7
TGTGCCAGCAGCTTAGCCCCCAGGGGGCGCTACGAGCAGTACTTC
CASSLAPRGRYEQYF
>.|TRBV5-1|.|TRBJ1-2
TGCGCCAGCACCCGGGACGGTTATGGCTACACCTTC
CASTRDGYGYTF
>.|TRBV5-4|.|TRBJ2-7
TGTGCCAGCAGCTCCTACGGGTCCCTCTACGAGCAGTACTTC
CASSSYGSLYEQYF
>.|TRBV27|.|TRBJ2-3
TGTGCCAGCAGTTTATCGCGGAGACAGGGAGGATTAGATACGCAGTATTTT
CASSLSRRQGGLDTQYF
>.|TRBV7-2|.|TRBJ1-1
TGTGCCAGCAGCTGGACAGAGGGGGACACTGAAGCTTTCTTT
CASSWTEGDTEAFF
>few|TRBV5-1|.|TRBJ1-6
TGCGCCAGCAGCTTGGGTTCACCCCTCCACTTT
CASSLGSPLHF
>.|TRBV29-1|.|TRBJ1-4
TGCAGCGCGGGACGGGATAATGAAAAACTGTTTTTT
CSAGRDNEKLFF
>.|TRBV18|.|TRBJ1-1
TGTGCCAGCTCCCTCGGGGAGAACACTGAAGCTTTCTTT
CASSLGENTEAFF
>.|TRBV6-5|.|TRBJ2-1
TGTGCCAGCAGCCCAAACCGGGACACCAATGAGCAGTTCTTC
CASSPNRDTNEQFF
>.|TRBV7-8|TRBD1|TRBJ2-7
TGTGCCAGCAGGTCTCTAACAGGGGGCTCTTCCTACGAGCAGTACTTC
CASRSLTGGSSYEQYF
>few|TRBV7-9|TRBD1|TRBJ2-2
TGTGCCAGCACCATCGACAGGGGTGTTGGCACCGGGGAGCTGTTTTTT
CASTIDRGVGTGELFF
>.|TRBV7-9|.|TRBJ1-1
TGTGCCAGCAGCTTCGGTAGGGGGGAGGTTGAAGCTTTCTTT
CASSFGRGEVEAFF
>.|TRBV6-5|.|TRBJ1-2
TGTGCCAGCAGTTACTCGAACAGGGCTGGCGGCTACACCTTC
CASSYSNRAGGYTF
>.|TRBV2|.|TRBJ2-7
TGTGCCAGCAGCGTCCAGGGCTACGAGCAGTACTTC
CASSVQGYEQYF
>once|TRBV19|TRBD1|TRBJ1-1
TGTGCCAGTAGGGGACAGAGGGCTGGGAACACTGAAGCTTTCTTT
CASRGQRAGNTEAFF
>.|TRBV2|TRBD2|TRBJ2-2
TGTGCCAGCACCGAGAGATCGGGGACTAGGGGCACCGGGGAGCTGTTTTTT
CASTERSGTRGTGELFF
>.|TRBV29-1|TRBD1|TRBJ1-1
TGCAGCGTTAGGGGGCGCGCTGAAGCTTTCTTT
CSVRGRAEAFF
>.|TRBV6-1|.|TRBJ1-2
TGTGCCAGCAGTGGGCAAGTGACAGGACCTAACTATGGCTACACCTTC
CASSGQVTGPNYGYTF
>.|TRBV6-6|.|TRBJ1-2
TGTGCCAGCAGATTCGGCAGGGCCTATGGCTACACCTTC
CASRFGRAYGYTF
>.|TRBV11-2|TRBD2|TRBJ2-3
TGTGCCAGCAGCTTTTCCCGGGGGGTCCCCACAGATACGCAGTATTTT
CASSFSRGVPTDTQYF
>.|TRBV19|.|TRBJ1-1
TGTGCCAGTAGTATAAGCAGGCGGGTGAACACTGAAGCTTTCTTT
CASSISRRVNTEAFF
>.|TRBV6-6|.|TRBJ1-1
TGTGCCAGCAGTTACTCGAATAGGGGATATACTGAAGCTTTCTTT
CASSYSNRGYTEAFF
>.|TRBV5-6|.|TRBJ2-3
TGTGCCAGCAGCCGTGGGACTAGCACAGATACGCAGTATTTT
CASSRGTSTDTQYF
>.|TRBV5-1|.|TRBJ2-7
TGCGCCAGCAGGTATCATAACGAGCAGTACTTC
CASRYHNEQYF
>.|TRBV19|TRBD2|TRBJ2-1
TGTGCCAGTAGTATTCTAAGCGGGGGGGCCATCAATGAGCAGTTCTTC
CASSILSGGAINEQFF
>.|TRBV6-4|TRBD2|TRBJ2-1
TGTGCCAGCAGTGGGAAGACTAGCGGGGGTCCGCATGAGCAGTTCTTC
CASSGKTSGGPHEQFF
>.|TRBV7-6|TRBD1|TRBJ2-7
TGTGCCAGCAGCTTAGGGGCCCAGGACAGGGGGGGAGAGCAGTACTTC
CASSLGAQDRGGEQYF
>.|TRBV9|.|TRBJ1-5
TGTGCCAGCAGCGTAGACACAAATAGCAATCAGCCCCAGCATTTT
CASSVDTNSNQPQHF